There are a few counts of the clone carrying this TCR beta chain. Source study methods: Reference gene primer amplification gave estimated nucleated cell counts. Libraries were prepared by immunoSEQ multiplex PCR; TCRdb keeps only in-frame clonotypes and omits some of them. Clone size and V and J calls were adopted from that table, with D and trimming inferred from the DNA. Of a few hundred thousand clones detected, more than 70% appear once; the ten largest clones hold around 1.2%. The sample comes from a study of blood T cell repertoires in COVID-19. About the study: Both acute and convalescent COVID-19 samples were obtained from the United States, Italy and Spain.

Germline CDR1 is MDHEN and CDR2 is SYDVKM. Deletions cut 6 bases from V and 0 bases from J, with 12 bases between. The CDR3 sequence is 16 residues long. The clonotype originates from a man between 40 and 49 years old with acute or convalescent COVID-19. V usage is TRBV28 and J usage is TRBJ1-6; perhaps TRBD1 as D (5 bases). The sample taken for sequencing was peripheral blood. The CDR3 protein is CASSRGSLSYNSPLHF. As DNA, the CDR3 is TGTGCCAGCAGCCGGGGGTCCCTCTCCTATAATTCACCCCTCCACTTT.